This T cell receptor beta chain was sequenced in a study of cytomegalovirus exposure and HLA in healthy donors. Findings of the study overall: The study reported that TCR beta sequences accurately predicted HLA-A and HLA-B alleles in most subjects. Being indistinguishable, some V segments were excluded, TRBV6-2 and TRBV6-3 among them. In a later analysis, CMV-associated beta chains were mostly HLA-associated, it appeared.

Turning to this clone: No antigen is known for it.

The PCR contained 60 Vbeta and 13 Jbeta primers. The method was immunoSEQ multiplex PCR; TCRdb's version includes in-frame clones alone and lacks a portion of them. This sample contains approximately 50,000 clones. The donors comprised healthy bone marrow donors. The CDR3 has 17 residues. CDR1 is LNHNV and CDR2 is YYDKDF in the germline V gene (reference sequence). The V end was cut by 0 bases, the J end by 0 bases, with 9 bases between. Sequenced material: PBMCs. This clonotype originated in a male donor in good health and CMV-seropositive. The rearrangement uses TRBV15 and TRBJ2-6, with D hard to call. The CDR3 DNA reads TGTGCCACCAGCAGAGATAGGCCGGGCTCTGGGGCCAACGTCCTGACTTTC. This encodes CATSRDRPGSGANVLTF.